Sequencing of this T cell receptor beta chain was carried out in a study of T-cell memory formation after mild COVID-19. Each CDR3 protein gets one entry after TCRdb re-called the 5' RACE reads with MiXCR. The sample includes 44,000 or so distinct CDR3 sequences, 8% to 10% of them seen just once. The CDR3 has 12 amino acids. The trim removed 8 bases at V and 3 bases at J, leaving 5 bases unmatched. CDR1 and CDR2 (germline): SQVTM, ANQGSEA. This clonotype was found many times. The sequencing input was PBMCs or a T cell subset sorted from them (not recorded which). This TCR was sampled from an adult woman who had mild COVID-19 (a few samples of this study predate the infection). Cell type and time point are not known. The rearrangement links TRBV29-1 to TRBJ1-2, with 8 bases aligning to TRBD1. The CDR3 protein is CSSVDRDYGYTF. The CDR3 DNA reads as TGCAGCTCTGTGGACAGGGACTATGGCTACACCTTC.